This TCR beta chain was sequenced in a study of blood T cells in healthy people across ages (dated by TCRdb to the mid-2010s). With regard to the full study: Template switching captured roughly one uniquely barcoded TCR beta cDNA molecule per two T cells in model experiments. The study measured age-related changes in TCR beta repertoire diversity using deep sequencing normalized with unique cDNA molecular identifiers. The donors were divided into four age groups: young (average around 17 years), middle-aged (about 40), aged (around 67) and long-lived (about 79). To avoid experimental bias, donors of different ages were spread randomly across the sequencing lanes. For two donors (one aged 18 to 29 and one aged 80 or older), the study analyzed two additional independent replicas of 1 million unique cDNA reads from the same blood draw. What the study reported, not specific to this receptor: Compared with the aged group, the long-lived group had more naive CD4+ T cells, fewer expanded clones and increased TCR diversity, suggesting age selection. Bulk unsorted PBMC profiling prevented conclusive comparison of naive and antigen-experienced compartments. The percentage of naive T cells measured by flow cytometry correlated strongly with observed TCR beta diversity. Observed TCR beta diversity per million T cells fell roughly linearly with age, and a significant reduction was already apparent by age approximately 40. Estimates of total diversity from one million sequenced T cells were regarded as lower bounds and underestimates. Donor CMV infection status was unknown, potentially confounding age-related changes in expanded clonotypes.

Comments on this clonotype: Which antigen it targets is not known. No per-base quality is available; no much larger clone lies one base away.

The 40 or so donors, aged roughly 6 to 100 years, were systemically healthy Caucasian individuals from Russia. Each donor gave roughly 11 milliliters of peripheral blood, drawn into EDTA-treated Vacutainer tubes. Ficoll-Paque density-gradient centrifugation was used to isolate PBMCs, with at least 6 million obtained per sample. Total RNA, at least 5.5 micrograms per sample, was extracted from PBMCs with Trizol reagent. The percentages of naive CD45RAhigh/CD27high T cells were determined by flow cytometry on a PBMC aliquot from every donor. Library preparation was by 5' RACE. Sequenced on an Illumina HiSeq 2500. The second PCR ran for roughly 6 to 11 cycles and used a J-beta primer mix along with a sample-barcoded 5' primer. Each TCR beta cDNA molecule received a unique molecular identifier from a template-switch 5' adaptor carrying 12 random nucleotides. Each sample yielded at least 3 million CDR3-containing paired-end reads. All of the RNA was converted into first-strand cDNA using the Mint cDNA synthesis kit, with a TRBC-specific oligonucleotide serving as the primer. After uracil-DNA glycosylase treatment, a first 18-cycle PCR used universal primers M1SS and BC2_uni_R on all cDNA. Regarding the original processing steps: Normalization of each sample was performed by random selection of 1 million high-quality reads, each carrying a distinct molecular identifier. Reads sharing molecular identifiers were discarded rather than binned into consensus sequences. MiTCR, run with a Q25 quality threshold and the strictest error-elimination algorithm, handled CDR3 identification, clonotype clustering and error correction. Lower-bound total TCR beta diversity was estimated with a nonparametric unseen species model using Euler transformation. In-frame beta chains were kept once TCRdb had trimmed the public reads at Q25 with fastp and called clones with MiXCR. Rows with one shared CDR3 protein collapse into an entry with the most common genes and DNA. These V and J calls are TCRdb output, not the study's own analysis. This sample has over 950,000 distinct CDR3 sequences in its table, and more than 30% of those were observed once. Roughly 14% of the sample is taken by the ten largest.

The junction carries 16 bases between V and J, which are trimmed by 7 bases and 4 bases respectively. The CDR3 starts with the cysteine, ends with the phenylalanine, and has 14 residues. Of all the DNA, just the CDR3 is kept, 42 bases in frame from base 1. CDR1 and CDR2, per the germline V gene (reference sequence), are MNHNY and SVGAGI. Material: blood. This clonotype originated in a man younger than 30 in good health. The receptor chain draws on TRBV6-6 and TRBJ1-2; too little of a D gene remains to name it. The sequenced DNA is TGTGCCAGCAACGGAGCCCAGACGGGCTATGGCTACACCTTC. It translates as CASNGAQTGYGYTF.